The 19 T cell receptor beta chains listed next were all sequenced from one sample in a study of OX40 agonist ivuxolimab in advanced cancers. The protocol was immunoSEQ multiplex PCR, while the TCRdb copy is restricted to in-frame clones and leaves out a portion. The table records just under 65,000 clones, 81% of them present only once. Specimen: CD4+ or CD8+ T cells sorted from blood, collected in a trial of the OX40 agonist ivuxolimab. Source of these receptors: an adult with an advanced solid tumor such as melanoma, head and neck, liver or kidney cancer.

The J gene is TRBJ1-5, the V gene TRBV7-8, with D maybe TRBD1 (5 bases). The CDR3 covers 18 residues. CDR1 is SGHVS and CDR2 is FQNEAQ in the germline V gene. V lost 0 bases, J lost 2 bases, and 17 bases lay in between. The CDR3, as DNA: TGTGCCAGCAGCTTAGCGTATTGGGGGGACGAGGGCAATCAGCCCCAGCATTTT. Its protein is CASSLAYWGDEGNQPQHF.

The chain couples TRBV9 to TRBJ2-7; TRBD1 aligns across 8 bases. The CDR3 is made up of 14 amino acids. V lost 4 bases and J lost 4; bases outside the gene matches: 7. Germline lookup yields CDR1 SGDLS and CDR2 YYNGEE. The CDR3 reads CASSRRDRRYEQYF. Here the CDR3 DNA reads TGTGCCAGCAGCCGCCGGGACAGGAGGTACGAGCAGTACTTC.

This clone occurred a few times. The CDR3 bases are TGTGCCAGCTCACCGTTCCACCTGAACACTGAAGCTTTCTTT. It is translated as CASSPFHLNTEAFF. This chain connects TRBV18 to TRBJ1-1; D is ambiguous. This CDR3 is 14 amino acids long. Trimming removed 3 bases at V and 0 bases at J, with 8 bases between. CDR1 KGHSH and CDR2 LQKENI come from the germline V gene.

The V and J genes are TRBV9 and TRBJ2-2; 8 bases align to TRBD1. V dropped 4 bases and J dropped 0; count of bases not matched to a gene: 5. The CDR3 is 16 residues long. Germline V gene sequence: CDR1 SGDLS, CDR2 YYNGEE. CDR3 coding DNA: TGTGCCAGCAGCCCAACAGGGGGTCCGAACACCGGGGAGCTGTTTTTT. Translation gives CASSPTGGPNTGELFF.

The rearrangement links TRBV19 to TRBJ1-3; no clear D gene. V was shortened by 5 bases and J by 0 bases, with 14 bases between the two germline ends. Germline V gene data show CDR1 as LNHDA and CDR2 as SQIVND (reference sequence). CDR3 length: 16 amino acids. CDR3 residues: CASSAREVNSGNTIYF. CDR3 coding DNA: TGTGCCAGTAGTGCCCGGGAGGTTAACTCTGGAAACACCATATATTTT.

The chain is built from TRBV6-5 and TRBJ2-7, with 10 bases aligning to TRBD1. The V gene end was trimmed by 2 bases and the J gene end by 4 bases; junction bases not matched to a gene: 5. The CDR3 runs 15 residues. Germline V CDR1 and CDR2: MNHEY, SVGAGI. The CDR3 coding sequence is TGTGCCAGCAGTTACCGGGACAGGGGTGGGTACGAGCAGTACTTC. Translating gives CASSYRDRGGYEQYF.

The chain has TRBV5-4 and TRBJ2-2, with D hard to call. V was shortened by 4 bases and J by 4 bases, with 11 bases between the two germline ends. The CDR3 contains 14 residues. From germline, CDR1 is SGHNT and CDR2 YYREEE (reference sequence). In nucleotides, the CDR3 is TGTGCCAGCAGCAAACCTCAGAGCACCGGGGAGCTGTTTTTT. As protein: CASSKPQSTGELFF. Complete variable domain (other parts from reference TRBV5-4 and TRBJ2-2): ETGVTQSPTHLIKTRGQQVTLRCSSQSGHNTVSWYQQALGQGPQFIFQYYREEENGRGNFPPRFSGLQFPNYSSELNVNALELDDSALYLCASSKPQSTGELFFGEGSRLTVL.

The V call is TRBV5-4, the J call TRBJ2-1; 9 bases match TRBD1. Trimming took 6 bases from V and 5 from J; bases not matched to a gene: 9. Germline assignment: CDR1 SGHNT and CDR2 YYREEE (reference sequence). CDR3 length: 15 residues. The CDR3 here is CASNPYRGRDNEQFF. In DNA, the CDR3 is TGTGCCAGCAACCCCTACAGGGGGCGGGACAATGAGCAGTTCTTC.

This chain links TRBV5-1 with TRBJ2-6, with no clear D. CDR1 is SGHRS, CDR2 YFSETQ, per germline. This CDR3 is 16 amino acids long. Between the trimmed V and J ends, which lost 0 bases and 0 bases, there was a span of 7 bases. The CDR3 loop is CASSLGASSGANVLTF. The CDR3 DNA reads as TGCGCCAGCAGCTTGGGTGCTTCCTCTGGGGCCAACGTCCTGACTTTC.

The V call is TRBV29-1, the J call TRBJ2-2; no clear D. The CDR3 loop spans 12 amino acids. Germline lookup yields CDR1 SQVTM and CDR2 ANQGSEA. Trimming cost V 6 bases and J 5 bases, with 10 bases left between them. The CDR3: CSVRRPTGELFF. The CDR3 nucleotides are TGCAGCGTGAGACGGCCAACCGGGGAGCTGTTTTTT.

Only a few counts were recorded for this clone. This rearrangement joins TRBV29-1 to TRBJ1-2, with D possibly TRBD1 on 6 matching bases. Germline V gives CDR1 SQVTM, CDR2 ANQGSEA. V lost 5 bases to trimming and J lost 4 bases, with 11 bases between them. The CDR3 totals 12 residues. The DNA for the CDR3 is TGCAGCGTTACAGGGACGGGCTATGGCTACACCTTC. Translation: CSVTGTGYGYTF.

Notes on this clone: At one end, the junction sequence differs from germline, possibly due to a read error. Other DNA sequences from this sample encode an identical CDR3 as well. The chain couples TRBV5-1 to TRBJ2-7, with 8 bases fitting TRBD1. The CDR3 has 13 residues. The germline V gene encodes CDR1 SGHRS and CDR2 YFSETQ. In nucleotides, the CDR3 is TGCGCTAGCAGCTCCCAGGGGGCCCTCGAGCAGTACTTC. As protein: CASSSQGALEQYF.

The chain joins TRBV29-1 to TRBJ1-1; D gene ambiguous. Trimming left V 5 bases short and J 6 bases short, with 10 bases between. Per germline, CDR1 SQVTM and CDR2 ANQGSEA. The CDR3 contains 11 residues. Here the CDR3 reads CSVWAGAEAFF. The CDR3 region has the DNA TGCAGCGTTTGGGCCGGCGCTGAAGCTTTCTTT.

The chain couples TRBV6-1 to TRBJ2-3, with 7 bases aligning to TRBD2. Per the germline V gene, CDR1 is MNHNS and CDR2 is SASEGT. J was trimmed by 3 bases and V by 6 bases; bases with no gene match: 0. The CDR3 consists of 12 residues. The CDR3 nucleotides read TGTGCCAGCAGGGGAGGGACAGATACGCAGTATTTT. Residues: CASRGGTDTQYF.

This sequence joins TRBV7-9 and TRBJ1-4; 9 nucleotides agree with TRBD1. Germline V gene lookup returns CDR1 SEHNR and CDR2 FQNEAQ (reference sequence). V lost 2 bases and J lost 7; bases outside the gene matches: 8. The CDR3 has 16 amino acids. In DNA form, the CDR3 reads TGTGCCAGCAGCTTATCATCCGGGACAGGGTCTGAAAAACTGTTTTTT. It encodes CASSLSSGTGSEKLFF. Together with reference TRBV7-9 and TRBJ1-4, the CDR3 gives the full variable domain: DTGVSQNPRHKITKRGQNVTFRCDPISEHNRLYWYRQTLGQGPEFLTYFQNEAQLEKSRLLSDRFSAERPKGSFSTLEIQRTEQGDSAMYLCASSLSSGTGSEKLFFGSGTQLSVL.

This clone has just one count. J is TRBJ2-7 and V is TRBV5-5; perhaps D is TRBD1 or TRBD2 (6 bases each). Germline V gene data show CDR1 as SGHKS and CDR2 as YYEKEE (reference sequence). There are 14 residues in the CDR3. The V gene lost 1 base and the J gene lost 3 bases, with 11 bases spanning the gap. CDR3 sequence (DNA): TGTGCCAGCAGCTTGTCGGGGGCAGGCTACGAGCAGTACTTC. Its translation is CASSLSGAGYEQYF.

Note on this clone: The germline gene is not matched at one end of the junction; a read error may be the cause. The CDR3 bases are TGTGCTAGCAGCTCCCAGGGAAACGGGGAGCTGTTTTTT. Translating it yields CASSSQGNGELFF. This chain links TRBV7-7 with TRBJ2-2; D is possibly TRBD1 (5 bases). This CDR3 is 13 amino acids long. The V gene's germline CDR1 is SSHAT and CDR2 FNYEAQ (reference sequence).

V gene TRBV6-1 combines with J gene TRBJ2-3, with 7 bases identical to TRBD1. There are 17 residues in the CDR3. Germline CDR1 is MNHNS and CDR2 is SASEGT. The V gene end was trimmed by 4 bases and the J gene end by 1 base; junction bases not matched to a gene: 11. The CDR3 DNA follows: TGTGCCAGCAGTGGTCGAGACAGGGACCGTCGCACAGATACGCAGTATTTT. Its translation is CASSGRDRDRRTDTQYF.

This clone has more than one count but fewer than ten. The chain links TRBV5-1 to TRBJ2-3; a weak D match, TRBD2 (5 bases). V lost 2 bases, J lost 4 bases, and 14 bases lay in between. Germline V gene sequence: CDR1 SGHRS, CDR2 YFSETQ. The CDR3 extends over 15 amino acids. CDR3 sequence (DNA): TGCGCCAGCAGCTTAGGGAGCCCTGGGGCAGATACGCAGTATTTT. Encoded protein: CASSLGSPGADTQYF.